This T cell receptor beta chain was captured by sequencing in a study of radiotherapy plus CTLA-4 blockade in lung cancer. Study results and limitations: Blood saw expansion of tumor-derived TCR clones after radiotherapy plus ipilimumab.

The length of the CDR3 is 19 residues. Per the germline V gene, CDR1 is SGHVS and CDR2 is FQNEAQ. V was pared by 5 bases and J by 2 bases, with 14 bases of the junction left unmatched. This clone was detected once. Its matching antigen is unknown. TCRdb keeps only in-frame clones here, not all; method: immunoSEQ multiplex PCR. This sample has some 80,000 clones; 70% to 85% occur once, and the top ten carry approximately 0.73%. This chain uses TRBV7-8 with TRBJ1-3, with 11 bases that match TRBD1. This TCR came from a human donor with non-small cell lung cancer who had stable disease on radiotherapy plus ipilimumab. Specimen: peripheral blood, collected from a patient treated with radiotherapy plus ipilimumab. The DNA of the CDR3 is TGTGCCAGCAGCCCTCAGCGGGACAGGGGGTATCTTGCTGGAAACACCATATATTTT. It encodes CASSPQRDRGYLAGNTIYF.